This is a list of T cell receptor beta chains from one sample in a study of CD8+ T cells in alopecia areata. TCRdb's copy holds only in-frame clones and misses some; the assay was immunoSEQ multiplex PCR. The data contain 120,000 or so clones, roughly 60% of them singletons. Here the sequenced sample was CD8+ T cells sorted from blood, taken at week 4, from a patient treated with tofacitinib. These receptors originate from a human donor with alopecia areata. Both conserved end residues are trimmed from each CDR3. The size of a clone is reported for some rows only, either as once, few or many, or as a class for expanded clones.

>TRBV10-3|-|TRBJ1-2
AISDGLDGYT
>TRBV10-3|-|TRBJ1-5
AISDIWEGDQPQH
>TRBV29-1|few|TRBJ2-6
SVPFGSGANVLT
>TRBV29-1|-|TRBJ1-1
SVVYAEAF
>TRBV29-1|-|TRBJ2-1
SVSGTARYNEQF
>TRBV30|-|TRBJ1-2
AWSVGGTDYGYT
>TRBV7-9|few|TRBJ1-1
ASSLGATEAF
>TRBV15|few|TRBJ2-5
ATATEAVYVTQY
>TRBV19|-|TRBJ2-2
ASSQWTGELF
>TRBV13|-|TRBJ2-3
ASSILAERLTDTQY
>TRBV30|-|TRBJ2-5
AWRLRGEETQY
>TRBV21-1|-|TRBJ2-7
ASSKGAGGYTYEQY
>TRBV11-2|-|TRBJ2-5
ASSLTHGGGETQY
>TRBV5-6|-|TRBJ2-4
ASSLAGAHKNIQY
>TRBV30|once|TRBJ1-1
AWSVEREPNTEAF
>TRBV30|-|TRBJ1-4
AWSSGPHEKLF
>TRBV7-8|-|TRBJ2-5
ASSWLDWIKGETQY
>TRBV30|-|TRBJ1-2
AWESGLLYGYT
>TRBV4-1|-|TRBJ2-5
ASSQGTSGQETQY
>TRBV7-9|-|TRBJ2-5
ASSDRLGETQY
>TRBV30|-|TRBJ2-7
AWSVGQPSSYEQY
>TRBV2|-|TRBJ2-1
ASMDFYNEQF
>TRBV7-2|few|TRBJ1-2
ASSLGQGTKRWGYT
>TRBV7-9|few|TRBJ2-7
ASSTLGYEQY
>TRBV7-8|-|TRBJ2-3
ASSLDLPASTDTQY
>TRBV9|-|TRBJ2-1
ASSVMDYNEQF
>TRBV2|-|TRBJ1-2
ASSEYTGGNGYT
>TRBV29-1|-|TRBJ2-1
SATISSYNEQF
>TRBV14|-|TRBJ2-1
ASSQDGDYSYNEQF
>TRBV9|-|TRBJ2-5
ASSVEGETQY
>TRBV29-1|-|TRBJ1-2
SIEEEMGPGYT
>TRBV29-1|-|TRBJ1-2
SAPGDRVGGYT
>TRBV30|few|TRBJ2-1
AWSTVGEQF
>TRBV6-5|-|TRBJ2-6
ASSLGGTVNVLT
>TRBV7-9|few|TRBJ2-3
ASSPGTLTTDTQY
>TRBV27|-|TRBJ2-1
ASNPLNLDHNEQF